This entry lists 18 T cell receptor beta chains sequenced from one sample in a study of patients and donors after allogeneic stem cell transplantation (TCRdb year 2020). The library was produced with RT-PCR. Sequencing was carried out with a NextSeq 550. Through fastp at Q25 and MiXCR, TCRdb rebuilt clones from the public reads, retaining in-frame beta chains. CDR3 protein duplicates are merged, each entry listing the most common genes and DNA. Recorded for this sample are 150,000 to 200,000 distinct CDR3 sequences; about 30% of them occurred a single time. Of the sample, around 3.2% is held by the ten largest clones. The sequencing input was blood, either unsorted or a sorted T cell fraction (not recorded which). The receptors were sampled from a human donor who was either an allogeneic HSCT recipient or a stem cell or donor lymphocyte infusion donor (not recorded which). It is not recorded whose cells these are; they may come from a transplant donor.

As concerns this clonotype: This may come from a read error, since a much larger clone is one base off. This chain links TRBV5-1 with TRBJ1-2, with D possibly matching TRBD1 (5 bases). The ends were cut back, 4 bases at V and 4 bases at J, with 14 bases in the middle. This CDR3 contains 14 residues. Per germline, CDR1 SGHRS and CDR2 YFSETQ. CDR3 DNA: TGCGCCAGCAGCCCTGACAGTTCAATCTATGGCTACACCTTC. Translated, it gives CASSPDSSIYGYTF.

The table lists this clonotype with a few counts. This chain links TRBV7-9 with TRBJ1-6; no reliable D call. Germline lookup yields CDR1 SEHNR and CDR2 FQNEAQ (reference sequence). V lost 2 bases, J lost 5 bases, and 7 bases lay in between. The CDR3 runs 14 residues. CDR3 sequence (DNA): TGTGCCAGCAGCTTAAGGAAGGATAATTCACCCCTCCACTTT. This translates into CASSLRKDNSPLHF.

V usage is TRBV20-1 and J usage is TRBJ2-7; the match to TRBD2 covers 7 bases. Trimming took 5 bases from V and 1 from J; bases not matched to a gene: 8. In germline, CDR1 is DFQATT, CDR2 SNEGSKA (reference sequence). The CDR3 sequence is 14 residues long. CDR3 bases: TGCAGTGCTCATACCGGGACTACATCCTACGAGCAGTACTTC. Protein sequence: CSAHTGTTSYEQYF.

V usage is TRBV20-1 and J usage is TRBJ1-1, with unresolved D. The germline V gene encodes CDR1 DFQATT and CDR2 SNEGSKA (reference sequence). Trimming shortened V by 5 bases and J by 0 bases, and 10 bases separated the two germline ends. CDR3 size: 13 residues. The CDR3 protein is CSASTSMNTEAFF. The CDR3, as DNA: TGCAGTGCTTCAACAAGCATGAACACTGAAGCTTTCTTT.

Here the CDR3 reads CASSLLSDEQFF. In nucleotides, the CDR3 is TGTGCCAGCAGCTTACTCAGCGATGAGCAGTTCTTC. The chain uses TRBV7-9 and TRBJ2-1; no clear D. Germline V CDR1 and CDR2: SEHNR, FQNEAQ (reference sequence). CDR3 length equals 12 residues. V dropped 2 bases and J dropped 8 bases, with 7 bases sitting between them.

This clonotype was observed a few times. CDR3 loop: CASSPTGQGTNEKLFF. For the CDR3, the DNA is TGTGCCAGCTCACCAACCGGACAGGGGACTAATGAAAAACTGTTTTTT. V and J are TRBV18 and TRBJ1-4, with 9 positions matching TRBD1. V shed 2 bases and J 2 bases; nucleotides not matched to a gene: 3. The V gene's germline CDR1 is KGHSH and CDR2 LQKENI. The CDR3 runs 16 residues. The whole variable domain, remainder taken from reference TRBV18 and TRBJ1-4, is NAGVMQNPRHLVRRRGQEARLRCSPMKGHSHVYWYRQLPEEGLKFMVYLQKENIIDESGMPKERFSAEFPKEGPSILRIQQVVRGDSAAYFCASSPTGQGTNEKLFFGSGTQLSVL.

This clonotype was picked up a small number of times. This rearrangement joins TRBV6-2 or TRBV6-3 to TRBJ2-3, with D hard to call. Per germline, CDR1 MNHEY and CDR2 SVGEGT. The germline V and J ends were trimmed by 3 bases and 7 bases, with 5 bases remaining between them. This CDR3 has 11 amino acids. The CDR3 nucleotides read TGTGCCAGCAGTTATTGGAATACGCAGTATTTT. It specifies CASSYWNTQYF.

This clonotype was detected only a few times. The J gene is TRBJ2-4, the V gene TRBV2, with 11 bases lining up with TRBD2. Trimming at V came to 4 bases and at J to 0 bases, leaving 8 bases not matched to a gene. CDR3 size: 18 residues. The germline CDR1 and CDR2 sequences are SNHLY and FYNNEI. The CDR3 DNA sequence: TGTGCCAGCAGTGGGGGGACTAGCGGAACTCTAGCCAAAAACATTCAGTACTTC. This codes for CASSGGTSGTLAKNIQYF.

This clonotype was counted a few times. Here the CDR3 DNA reads TGTGCCAGCAGCTCCCAGTATCAGCCCCAGCATTTT. Translated, it gives CASSSQYQPQHF. The chain uses TRBV7-2 and TRBJ1-5; D gene uncertain. In germline, CDR1 is SGHTA, CDR2 FQGNSA. Deletions cut 4 bases from V and 5 bases from J, with 6 bases between. This CDR3 comprises 12 residues.

This clonotype has just one count. The rearrangement links TRBV5-1 to TRBJ2-1; the D call may be TRBD1 or TRBD2 (7 bases each). V was clipped by 3 bases and J by 2 bases, with 15 bases between them. CDR3 size: 16 residues. Germline V gene lookup returns CDR1 SGHRS and CDR2 YFSETQ. The CDR3 protein is CASSYGEGAPYNEQFF. CDR3 coding DNA: TGCGCCAGCAGCTACGGGGAGGGGGCCCCCTACAATGAGCAGTTCTTC.

This clonotype has ten or more counts. The chain uses TRBV12-3 or TRBV12-4 and TRBJ2-7; 9 bases agree with TRBD1. With 4 bases clipped from V and 2 bases from J, the junction kept 6 bases outside the gene matches. The CDR3 spans 15 residues. The chain's CDR3 is CASSSRGQGAYEQYF. The CDR3 DNA reads TGTGCCAGCAGTTCACGGGGACAGGGAGCCTACGAGCAGTACTTC.

This clonotype was detected only a few times. The CDR3 sequence is CASSVGPRSERSTYEQYF. In DNA, the CDR3 is TGTGCCAGCAGCGTAGGCCCGCGAAGCGAGCGGAGTACCTACGAGCAGTACTTC. J is TRBJ2-7 and V is TRBV9; D might be TRBD2 (5 bases). Germline V gene sequence: CDR1 SGDLS, CDR2 YYNGEE. This CDR3 spans 18 amino acids. V gave up 0 bases and J gave up 2 bases, with 21 bases separating them.

The rearrangement uses TRBV2 and TRBJ1-1; possibly TRBD1 for D (5 bases). Per germline, CDR1 SNHLY and CDR2 FYNNEI. V lost 5 bases, J lost 4 bases, and 14 bases lay in between. CDR3 length: 14 residues. This chain's CDR3 is CASSRITGSTEAFF. The CDR3 DNA follows: TGTGCCAGCAGTCGGATCACAGGAAGCACTGAAGCTTTCTTT.

A few counts support this clonotype. The V call is TRBV14, the J call TRBJ2-2; D is ambiguous. This CDR3 is 19 amino acids long. Germline assignment: CDR1 SGHDN and CDR2 FVKESK. V was cut by 4 bases and J by 0 bases, with 21 bases left in between. CDR3 region: CASSRYSGWTPPNTGELFF. The CDR3 DNA is TGTGCCAGCAGCCGTTACTCAGGATGGACCCCCCCGAACACCGGGGAGCTGTTTTTT.

This chain joins TRBV3-1 and TRBJ1-4; TRBD1 agrees at 9 bases. This CDR3 has 15 residues. V lost 4 bases and J lost 2; bases outside the gene matches: 2. CDR1 LGHDT and CDR2 YNNKEL come from the germline V gene (reference sequence). The chain's CDR3 is CASSRGQGTNEKLFF. CDR3 nucleotide sequence: TGTGCCAGCAGCCGAGGACAGGGGACTAATGAAAAACTGTTTTTT.

This clonotype was found a few times. V is TRBV7-9 and J is TRBJ1-6; weak D call: TRBD1 (6 bases). Germline values: CDR1 SEHNR, CDR2 FQNEAQ (reference sequence). CDR3 length equals 15 residues. Deletions cut 1 base from V and 10 bases from J, with 14 bases between. The CDR3 sequence is CASSLVGADFSPLHF. In nucleotides, the CDR3 is TGTGCCAGCAGCTTAGTGGGGGCGGATTTCTCACCCCTCCACTTT.

This clonotype was counted only a few times. The V call is TRBV7-9, the J call TRBJ1-2, with D possibly matching TRBD1 (5 bases). Germline V gene data show CDR1 as SEHNR and CDR2 as FQNEAQ (reference sequence). Between the trimmed V and J ends, which lost 5 bases and 4 bases, there was a span of 11 bases. The CDR3 runs 13 residues. Here the CDR3 DNA reads TGTGCCAGCAGCCGACAGTTGGGCTATGGCTACACCTTC. This gives the protein CASSRQLGYGYTF.

This clonotype has at least ten counts. The chain uses TRBV15 and TRBJ2-7; D not certain. V lost 1 base, J lost 6 bases, and 13 bases lay in between. The CDR3 has 14 residues. Germline V gene sequence: CDR1 LNHNV, CDR2 YYDKDF (reference sequence). The CDR3 reads CATSRAKASIEQYF. CDR3 sequence (DNA): TGTGCCACCAGCAGAGCGAAGGCCAGTATCGAGCAGTACTTC.